The present entry profiles one T cell receptor (beta chain) with its context. The antigen is unknown. Other DNA sequences from this sample encode an identical CDR3 as well. This specimen belongs to a study of shared clonotypes between healthy human individuals. Overall study context: The study used three CD4 naive, three CD4 memory, two CD8 naive and one CD8 memory plate per donor. Study-level findings and limits: Naive subsets generally had larger estimated richness than memory subsets.

Assay: immunoSEQ multiplex PCR; the TCRdb copy retains only in-frame clones and omits some. The sample yields a few million clones, 85% to 95% seen once. This sequence originates from a young man in good health. Some clones in this sample may be carry-over from other donors' samples. What was sequenced was naive CD4+ T cells from PBMCs. Subset indicated: CD45RA+ positively selected.

This chain's CDR3 is CASSLPTEAFF. CDR3 DNA sequence: TGTGCCAGCAGTCTCCCCACTGAAGCTTTCTTT. This chain joins TRBV28 and TRBJ1-1, with no clear D. V dropped 5 bases and J dropped 4 bases, with 5 bases sitting between them. Germline V CDR1 and CDR2: MDHEN, SYDVKM. The CDR3 loop spans 11 amino acids.